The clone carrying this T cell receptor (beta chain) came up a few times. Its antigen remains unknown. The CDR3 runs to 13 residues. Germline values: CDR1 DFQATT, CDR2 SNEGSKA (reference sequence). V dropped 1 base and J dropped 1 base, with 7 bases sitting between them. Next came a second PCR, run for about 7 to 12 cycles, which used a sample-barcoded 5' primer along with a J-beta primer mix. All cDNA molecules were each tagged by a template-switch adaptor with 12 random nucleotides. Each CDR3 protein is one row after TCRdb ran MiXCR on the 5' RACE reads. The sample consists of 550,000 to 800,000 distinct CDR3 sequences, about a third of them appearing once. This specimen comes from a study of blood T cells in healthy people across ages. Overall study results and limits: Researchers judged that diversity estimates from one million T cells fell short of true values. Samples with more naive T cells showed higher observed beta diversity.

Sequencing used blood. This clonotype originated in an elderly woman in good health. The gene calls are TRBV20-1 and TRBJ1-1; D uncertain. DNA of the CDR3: TGCAGTGCTAGAGCTGGGAGGAACACTGAAGCTTTCTTT. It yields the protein CSARAGRNTEAFF.